This T cell receptor (beta chain) derives from a study of shared clonotypes between healthy human individuals. About the research overall: In total, the donors were two women and a few men aged 18 to 49. Three plates each covered CD4 naive and memory; CD8 naive two, CD8 memory one. Study-level findings and limits: What rarefaction showed was incomplete sorted-subset sequencing despite large depth.

Points on this clone: What it binds is unknown.

Naive CD8 cells, CD45RO-negative and positively selected for CCR7, excluded terminally differentiated effector memory CD45RA+ cells. The repertoire was sequenced with immunoSEQ multiplex PCR; TCRdb's copy has only in-frame clones and lacks some. The table has about 680,000 clones, about 90% seen once. The CDR3 length is 16 residues. Germline assignment: CDR1 SGHVS and CDR2 FNYEAQ. Trimming shortened V by 1 base and J by 4 bases, and 13 bases separated the two germline ends. The sample taken for sequencing was naive CD8+ T cells sorted from blood. The gene calls are TRBV7-6 and TRBJ2-2, with D perhaps TRBD2 (5 bases). The receptor was isolated from a man aged 30 to 45 in good health. CDR3 DNA: TGTGCCAGCAGCTTAGATTCCAGGAGCGGCACCGGGGAGCTGTTTTTT. Protein sequence: CASSLDSRSGTGELFF.